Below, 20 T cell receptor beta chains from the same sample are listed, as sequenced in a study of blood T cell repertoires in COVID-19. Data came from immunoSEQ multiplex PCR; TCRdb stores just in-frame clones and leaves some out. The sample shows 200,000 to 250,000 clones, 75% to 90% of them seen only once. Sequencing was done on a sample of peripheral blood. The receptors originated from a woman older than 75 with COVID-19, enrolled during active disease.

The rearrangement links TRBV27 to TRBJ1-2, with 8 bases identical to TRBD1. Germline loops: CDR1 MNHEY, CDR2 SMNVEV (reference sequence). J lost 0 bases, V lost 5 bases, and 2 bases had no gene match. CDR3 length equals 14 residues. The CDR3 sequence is CASSDRGANYGYTF. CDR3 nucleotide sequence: TGTGCCAGCAGTGACAGGGGCGCTAACTATGGCTACACCTTC.

CDR3 sequence reads: CASSSNGVVSYNEQFF. The CDR3 nucleotides read TGCGCCAGCAGCTCGAACGGTGTAGTATCCTACAATGAGCAGTTCTTC. This chain links TRBV5-1 with TRBJ2-1; D ambiguous. Germline assignment: CDR1 SGHRS and CDR2 YFSETQ. Trimming took 3 bases from V and 1 from J, leaving 14 bases between them. The CDR3 covers 16 residues.

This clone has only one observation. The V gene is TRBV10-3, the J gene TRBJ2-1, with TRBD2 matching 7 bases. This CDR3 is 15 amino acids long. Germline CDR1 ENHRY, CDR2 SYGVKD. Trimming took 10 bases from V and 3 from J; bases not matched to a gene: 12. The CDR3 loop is CATAPGLADYNEQFF. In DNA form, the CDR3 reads TGTGCCACCGCCCCGGGGCTAGCGGACTACAATGAGCAGTTCTTC.

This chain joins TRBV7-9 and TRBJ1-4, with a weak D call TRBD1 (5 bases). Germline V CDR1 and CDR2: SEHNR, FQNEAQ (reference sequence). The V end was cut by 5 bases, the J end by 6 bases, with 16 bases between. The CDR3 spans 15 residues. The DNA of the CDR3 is TGTGCCAGCAGCACGGGACTTTTGTGGGATGAAAAACTGTTTTTT. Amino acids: CASSTGLLWDEKLFF.

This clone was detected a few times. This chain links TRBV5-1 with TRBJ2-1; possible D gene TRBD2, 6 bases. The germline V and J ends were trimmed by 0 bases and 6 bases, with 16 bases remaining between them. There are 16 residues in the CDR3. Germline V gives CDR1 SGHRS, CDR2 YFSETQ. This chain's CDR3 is CASSLERTGVGNEQFF. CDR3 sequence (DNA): TGCGCCAGCAGCTTGGAACGTACGGGAGTGGGCAATGAGCAGTTCTTC.

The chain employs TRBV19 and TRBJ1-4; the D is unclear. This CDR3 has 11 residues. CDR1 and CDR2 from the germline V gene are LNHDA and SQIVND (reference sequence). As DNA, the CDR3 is TGTGCTTCTTCGTATAGTGAAAAACTGTTTTTT. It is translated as CASSYSEKLFF.

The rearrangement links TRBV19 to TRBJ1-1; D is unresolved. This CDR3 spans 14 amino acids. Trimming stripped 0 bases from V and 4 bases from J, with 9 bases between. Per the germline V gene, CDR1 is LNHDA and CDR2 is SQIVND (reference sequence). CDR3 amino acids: CASSIDLRGTEAFF. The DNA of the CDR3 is TGTGCCAGTAGTATAGATCTAAGAGGCACTGAAGCTTTCTTT.

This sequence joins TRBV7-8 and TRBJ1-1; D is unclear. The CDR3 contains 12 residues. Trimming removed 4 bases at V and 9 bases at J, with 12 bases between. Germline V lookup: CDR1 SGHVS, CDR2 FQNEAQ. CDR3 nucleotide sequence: TGTGCCAGCAGCTCAATGGAGAGGCAAGCTTTCTTT. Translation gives CASSSMERQAFF.

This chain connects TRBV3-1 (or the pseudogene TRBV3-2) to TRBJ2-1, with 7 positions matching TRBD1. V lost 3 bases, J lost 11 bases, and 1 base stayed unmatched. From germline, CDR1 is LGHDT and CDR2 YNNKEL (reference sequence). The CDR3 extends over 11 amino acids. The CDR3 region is CASSQTGKQFF. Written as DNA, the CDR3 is TGTGCCAGCAGCCAGACAGGGAAGCAGTTCTTC.

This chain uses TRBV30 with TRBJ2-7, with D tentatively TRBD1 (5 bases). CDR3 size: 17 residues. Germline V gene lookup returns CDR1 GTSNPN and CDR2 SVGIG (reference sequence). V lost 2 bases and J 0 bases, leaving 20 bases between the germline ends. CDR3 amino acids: CAWSPQTDSLSSYEQYF. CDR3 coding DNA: TGTGCCTGGAGTCCCCAAACCGACAGTTTAAGCTCCTACGAGCAGTACTTC.

Written as DNA, the CDR3 is TGTGCCAGCAGCCGGTCTGGGACAGGCTTAGTTAACATTCAGTACTTC. It encodes CASSRSGTGLVNIQYF. The V gene is TRBV7-2, the J gene TRBJ2-4; TRBD1 aligns across 8 bases. V was clipped by 5 bases and J by 7 bases; unmatched bases: 13. Germline V CDR1 and CDR2: SGHTA, FQGNSA. This CDR3 is built from 16 residues.

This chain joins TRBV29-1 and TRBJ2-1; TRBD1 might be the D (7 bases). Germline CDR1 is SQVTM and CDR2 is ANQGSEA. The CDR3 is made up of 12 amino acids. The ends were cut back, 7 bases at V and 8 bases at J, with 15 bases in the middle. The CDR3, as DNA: TGCAGCGGGACTAACCAGGGGGATGAGCAGTTCTTC. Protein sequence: CSGTNQGDEQFF.

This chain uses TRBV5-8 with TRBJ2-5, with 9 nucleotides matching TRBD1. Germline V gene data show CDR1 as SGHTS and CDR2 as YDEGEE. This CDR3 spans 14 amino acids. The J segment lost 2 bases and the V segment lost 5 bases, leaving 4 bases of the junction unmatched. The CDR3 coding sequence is TGTGCCAGCAGTCTCGGGACAGGGCAAGAGACCCAGTACTTC. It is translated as CASSLGTGQETQYF.

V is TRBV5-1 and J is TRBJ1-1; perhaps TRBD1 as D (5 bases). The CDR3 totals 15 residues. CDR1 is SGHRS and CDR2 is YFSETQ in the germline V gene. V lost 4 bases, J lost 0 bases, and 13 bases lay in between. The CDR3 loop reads CASSASREMNTEAFF. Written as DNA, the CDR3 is TGCGCCAGCAGCGCATCCAGGGAAATGAACACTGAAGCTTTCTTT.

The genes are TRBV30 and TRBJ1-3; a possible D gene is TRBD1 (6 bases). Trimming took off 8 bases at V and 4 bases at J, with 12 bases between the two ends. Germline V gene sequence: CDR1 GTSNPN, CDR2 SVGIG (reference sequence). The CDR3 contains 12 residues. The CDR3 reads CAGMGAGNTIYF. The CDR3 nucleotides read TGTGCCGGGATGGGGGCAGGAAACACCATATATTTT.

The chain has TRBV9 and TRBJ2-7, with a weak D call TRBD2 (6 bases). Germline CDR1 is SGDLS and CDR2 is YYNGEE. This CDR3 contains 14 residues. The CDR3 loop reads CAKKALAGSYEQYF. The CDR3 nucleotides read TGTGCTAAGAAGGCACTAGCAGGAAGCTACGAGCAGTACTTC. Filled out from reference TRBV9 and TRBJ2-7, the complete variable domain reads DSGVTQTPKHLITATGQRVTLRCSPRSGDLSVYWYQQSLDQGLQFLIQYYNGEERAKGNILERFSAQQFPDLHSELNLSSLELGDSALYFCAKKALAGSYEQYFGPGTRLTVT.

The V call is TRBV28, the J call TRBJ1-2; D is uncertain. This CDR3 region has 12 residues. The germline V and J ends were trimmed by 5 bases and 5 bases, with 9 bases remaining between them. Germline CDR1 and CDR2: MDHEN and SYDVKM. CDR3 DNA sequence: TGTGCCAGCAGTGGCCAGGTTTATGGCTACACCTTC. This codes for CASSGQVYGYTF.

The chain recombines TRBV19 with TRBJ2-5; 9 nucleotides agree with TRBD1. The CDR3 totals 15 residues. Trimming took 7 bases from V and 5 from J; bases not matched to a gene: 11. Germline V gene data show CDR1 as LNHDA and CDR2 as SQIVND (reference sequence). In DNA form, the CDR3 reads TGTGCCAGTACCTTGGGGACAGGGTCACGGGAGACCCAGTACTTC. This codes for CASTLGTGSRETQYF.

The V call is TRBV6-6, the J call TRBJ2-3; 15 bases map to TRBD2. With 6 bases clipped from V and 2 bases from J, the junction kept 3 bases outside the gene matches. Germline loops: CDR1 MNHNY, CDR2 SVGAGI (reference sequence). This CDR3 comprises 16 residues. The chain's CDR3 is CASSRTSGGATDTQYF. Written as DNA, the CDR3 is TGTGCCAGCAGCCGGACTAGCGGGGGGGCCACAGATACGCAGTATTTT.

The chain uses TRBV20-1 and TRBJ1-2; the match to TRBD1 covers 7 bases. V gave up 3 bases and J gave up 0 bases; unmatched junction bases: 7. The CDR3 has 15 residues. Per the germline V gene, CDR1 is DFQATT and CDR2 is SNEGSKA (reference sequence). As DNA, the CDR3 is TGCAGTGCTAGTCAGGGGGGCCCAGCTAACTATGGCTACACCTTC. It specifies CSASQGGPANYGYTF.